The present T cell receptor beta chain was sequenced within a study of blood T cell repertoires in COVID-19. Overall study: T cells, B-cell-depleted T cells, or PBMCs provided the cDNA or gDNA that served as material.

Germline CDR1 reads MNHEY; CDR2 reads SVGAGI. The CDR3 covers 15 residues. V shed 5 bases, J shed 4 bases, and the junction held 7 bases outside the gene matches. Participant-reported clinical history was the basis for cohort assignment. Recovered status applied to Cohort 3 donors who had two consecutive negative PCRs. It also applied to those with clearance or with symptom resolution. Under the authors' procedure: Estimation of nucleated cell counts was performed using reference gene primer amplification. The assay was immunoSEQ multiplex PCR, and TCRdb's table has in-frame clones only and misses some. V and J calls and clone size follow that table, whereas D and trimming were derived from the DNA. The sample lists over 350,000 clones; more than 75% were seen once.

V and J are TRBV6-5 and TRBJ1-4; 7 nucleotides match TRBD1. The specimen was PBMCs or T cells enriched from blood (not recorded which). This sequence originates from a woman aged 45-60 years who had recovered from COVID-19. The chain's CDR3 is CASSPTGASNEKLFF. CDR3 DNA: TGTGCCAGCAGTCCTACAGGGGCCAGTAATGAAAAACTGTTTTTT.